This passage covers 27 T cell receptor beta chains from one sample sequenced in a study of blood T cell repertoires in COVID-19. The assay was immunoSEQ multiplex PCR, and TCRdb's table has in-frame clones only and misses some. The sample contains some 110,000 clones, roughly four fifths of which appear only once. The material sequenced was peripheral blood. All receptors derive from a woman older than 75 with acute or convalescent COVID-19.

This chain connects TRBV7-9 to TRBJ2-5, with TRBD1 matching over 9 bases. Germline-derived CDR1 and CDR2 are SEHNR and FQNEAQ (reference sequence). The CDR3 loop spans 15 amino acids. V was pared by 2 bases and J by 4 bases, with 5 bases of the junction left unmatched. CDR3 DNA: TGTGCCAGCAGCTTAAACCGGGACAGGGCAGAGACCCAGTACTTC. Its translation: CASSLNRDRAETQYF. Supplemented by reference TRBV7-9 and TRBJ2-5, the full variable domain reads DTGVSQNPRHKITKRGQNVTFRCDPISEHNRLYWYRQTLGQGPEFLTYFQNEAQLEKSRLLSDRFSAERPKGSFSTLEIQRTEQGDSAMYLCASSLNRDRAETQYFGPGTRLLVL.

The chain employs TRBV5-6 and TRBJ2-7; TRBD1 matches at 7 bases. The trim removed 4 bases at V and 5 bases at J, leaving 6 bases unmatched. This CDR3 has 13 residues. Per germline, CDR1 SGHDT and CDR2 YYEEEE. The CDR3 sequence is CASSEGQYNEQYV. CDR3 coding DNA: TGTGCCAGCAGCGAGGGACAGTATAACGAGCAGTACGTC.

The gene calls are TRBV18 and TRBJ2-3; D perhaps matches TRBD1 (6 bases). Trimming took off 3 bases at V and 1 base at J, with 8 bases between the two ends. The CDR3 totals 14 residues. Per the germline V gene, CDR1 is KGHSH and CDR2 is LQKENI. For the CDR3, the DNA is TGTGCCAGCTCACCGGGACAAGGCACAGATACGCAGTATTTT. Translation gives CASSPGQGTDTQYF.

This clone was seen a few times. The chain joins TRBV19 to TRBJ2-5; D perhaps matches TRBD2 (5 bases). V lost 6 bases and J lost 7, with 6 bases in between. The CDR3 spans 10 residues. CDR1 LNHDA and CDR2 SQIVND come from the germline V gene (reference sequence). CDR3 in amino acids: CASSRGTQYF. The CDR3 DNA follows: TGTGCCAGTAGCCGGGGGACCCAGTACTTC.

This chain connects TRBV7-8 to TRBJ1-3; unclear D gene. Germline values: CDR1 SGHVS, CDR2 FQNEAQ. Between the trimmed V and J ends, which lost 4 bases and 7 bases, there was a span of 5 bases. The CDR3 contains 11 residues. The CDR3: CASSYGNTIYF. The CDR3 DNA reads TGTGCCAGCAGCTACGGGAACACCATATATTTT.

V gene TRBV28 combines with J gene TRBJ2-1; D gene ambiguous. The CDR3 contains 11 residues. Germline V CDR1 and CDR2: MDHEN, SYDVKM. Trimming took 4 bases from V and 7 from J, leaving 5 bases between them. As DNA, the CDR3 is TGTGCCAGCAGTTCCCGGAATGAGCAGTTCTTC. It yields the protein CASSSRNEQFF.

The gene calls are TRBV10-1 and TRBJ1-5; D is perhaps TRBD1 (6 bases). This CDR3 is built from 15 residues. Trimming removed 0 bases from V and 4 bases from J, with 10 bases in between. Germline CDR1 WNHNN, CDR2 SYGVQD (reference sequence). In nucleotides, the CDR3 is TGCGCCAGCAGTGAGTCCTCCACAGGGAATCAGCCCCAGCATTTT. This gives the protein CASSESSTGNQPQHF.

This rearrangement joins TRBV6-2 or TRBV6-3 to TRBJ2-5, with 9 bases that match TRBD1. Germline loops: CDR1 MNHEY, CDR2 SVGEGT. The CDR3 has 14 residues. V was clipped by 6 bases and J by 4 bases; unmatched bases: 6. CDR3 loop: CASSITGGRETQYF. The CDR3, as DNA: TGTGCCAGCAGCATCACAGGGGGCAGAGAGACCCAGTACTTC.

The chain links TRBV7-2 to TRBJ2-3; 12 nucleotides align to TRBD2. The CDR3 sequence is 15 residues long. After removal of 6 bases from V and 4 bases from J, the junction contained 5 bases not matched to a gene. Per germline, CDR1 SGHTA and CDR2 FQGNSA. The chain's CDR3 is CASSSSGRAPDTQYF. DNA for the CDR3: TGTGCCAGCAGTTCTAGCGGGAGGGCCCCAGATACGCAGTATTTT. Full variable domain (remainder filled in from reference TRBV7-2 and TRBJ2-3): GAGVSQSPSNKVTEKGKDVELRCDPISGHTALYWYRQSLGQGLEFLIYFQGNSAPDKSGLPSDRFSAERTGGSVSTLTIQRTQQEDSAVYLCASSSSGRAPDTQYFGPGTRLTVL.

The V gene is TRBV5-4, the J gene TRBJ2-2; TRBD2 might be the D (6 bases). The V gene's germline CDR1 is SGHNT and CDR2 YYREEE (reference sequence). V dropped 5 bases and J dropped 2 bases, with 16 bases sitting between them. The CDR3 has 16 amino acids. The CDR3 DNA reads TGTGCCAGCAGTCCTGAGGCGGGAACCAACACCGGGGAGCTGTTTTTT. It translates to CASSPEAGTNTGELFF.

V and J are TRBV3-1 (or the pseudogene TRBV3-2) and TRBJ2-1; TRBD2 matches at 10 bases. Per the germline V gene, CDR1 is LGHDT and CDR2 is YNNKEL (reference sequence). CDR3 length: 19 amino acids. The J segment lost 7 bases and the V segment lost 1 base, leaving 16 bases of the junction unmatched. In DNA form, the CDR3 reads TGTGCCAGCAGCCAAGGTGTCGAACGGCTAGCGGGAGAAGGGAATGAGCAGTTCTTC. Protein: CASSQGVERLAGEGNEQFF.

The rearrangement joins TRBV4-1 to TRBJ2-7; D is perhaps TRBD1 (6 bases). CDR1 is MGHRA and CDR2 is YSYEKL in the germline V gene. The CDR3 runs to 18 residues. V was pared by 2 bases and J by 0 bases, with 20 bases between. The CDR3 reads CASSQPSNRDIYSYEQYF. CDR3 in DNA: TGCGCCAGCAGCCAACCATCTAACCGGGACATATACTCCTACGAGCAGTACTTC.

This chain links TRBV5-6 with TRBJ1-3, with D possibly being TRBD1 (5 bases). The CDR3 contains 16 residues. Germline CDR1 SGHDT, CDR2 YYEEEE. V was shortened by 4 bases and J by 0 bases, with 14 bases between the two germline ends. As DNA, the CDR3 is TGTGCCAGCAGCCCAGGGATATTCTTCTCTGGAAACACCATATATTTT. This sequence encodes CASSPGIFFSGNTIYF. The full variable domain, in which reference TRBV5-6 and TRBJ1-3 provide the parts outside the CDR3, is DAGVTQSPTHLIKTRGQQVTLRCSPKSGHDTVSWYQQALGQGPQFIFQYYEEEERQRGNFPDRFSGHQFPNYSSELNVNALLLGDSALYLCASSPGIFFSGNTIYFGEGSWLTVV.

The CDR3 DNA reads TGTGCCATCAGTGAGTATAAGCGGGAGAATGAGCAGTTCTTC. Translating it yields CAISEYKRENEQFF. The chain couples TRBV10-3 to TRBJ2-1, with 8 bases that match TRBD2. CDR1 ENHRY and CDR2 SYGVKD come from the germline V gene. The V segment lost 1 base and the J segment 7 bases; nucleotides outside the gene matches: 3. This CDR3 spans 14 amino acids.

This rearrangement joins TRBV29-1 to TRBJ1-6; a possible D gene is TRBD1 (6 bases). The CDR3 consists of 13 residues. Trimming shortened V by 1 base and J by 8 bases, and 9 bases separated the two germline ends. The germline V gene has CDR1 SQVTM and CDR2 ANQGSEA. CDR3 DNA: TGCAGCGTTGAAGGCCGGACAGATTCACCCCTCCACTTT. It translates to CSVEGRTDSPLHF.

The V call is TRBV20-1, the J call TRBJ1-2; D uncertain. With 4 bases removed from V and 3 bases from J, the gap between germline ends came to 6 bases. CDR3 length: 11 residues. Per the germline V gene, CDR1 is DFQATT and CDR2 is SNEGSKA (reference sequence). The CDR3 DNA reads as TGCAGTGCTAAGGAGGACTATGGCTACACCTTC. Translation gives CSAKEDYGYTF.

This clone showed up just a few times. The rearrangement joins TRBV29-1 to TRBJ2-1; possibly TRBD2 for D (6 bases). This CDR3 is built from 13 residues. Trimming removed 7 bases from V and 1 base from J, with 11 bases in between. The germline V gene encodes CDR1 SQVTM and CDR2 ANQGSEA. This chain's CDR3 is CSGLTRSYNEQFF. The DNA of the CDR3 is TGCAGCGGTCTGACTAGATCCTACAATGAGCAGTTCTTC.

This sequence joins TRBV5-1 and TRBJ2-2; 13 nucleotides line up with TRBD2. Germline CDR1 SGHRS, CDR2 YFSETQ. The V gene end was trimmed by 4 bases and the J gene end by 5 bases; junction bases not matched to a gene: 8. The CDR3 is 17 amino acids. The CDR3 spells CASSGGLAGSGTGELFF. The CDR3 DNA is TGCGCCAGCAGCGGGGGACTAGCGGGGTCGGGGACCGGGGAGCTGTTTTTT. The complete variable domain, with remaining parts taken from reference TRBV5-1 and TRBJ2-2, reads KAGVTQTPRYLIKTRGQQVTLSCSPISGHRSVSWYQQTPGQGLQFLFEYFSETQRNKGNFPGRFSGRQFSNSRSEMNVSTLELGDSALYLCASSGGLAGSGTGELFFGEGSRLTVL.

The V gene is TRBV3-1 (or the pseudogene TRBV3-2), the J gene TRBJ2-3, with D unresolved. CDR1 and CDR2 (germline): LGHDT, YNNKEL (reference sequence). CDR3 size: 12 residues. V was trimmed by 0 bases and J by 6 bases, leaving 4 bases between them. As DNA, the CDR3 is TGTGCCAGCAGCCAAGAATCGGATACGCAGTATTTT. Amino acid sequence: CASSQESDTQYF.

The chain employs TRBV18 and TRBJ1-2; 9 bases map to TRBD1. In germline, CDR1 is KGHSH, CDR2 LQKENI. CDR3 length: 14 amino acids. V lost 3 bases, J lost 6 bases, and 5 bases stayed unmatched. The DNA of the CDR3 is TGTGCCAGCTCACCGGGGGGACAGGGCCATGGCTACACCTTC. Translating gives CASSPGGQGHGYTF.

This rearrangement joins TRBV5-6 to TRBJ2-1, with 10 bases fitting TRBD2. Germline values: CDR1 SGHDT, CDR2 YYEEEE. The CDR3 has 15 amino acids. With 4 bases clipped from V and 12 bases from J, the junction kept 13 bases outside the gene matches. CDR3 in DNA: TGTGCCAGCAGCCTGGTAGCGGGAGGCCCCGTGGGGCAGTTCTTC. Protein: CASSLVAGGPVGQFF.

V is TRBV7-7 and J is TRBJ2-5, with 10 bases fitting TRBD2. The CDR3 is made up of 17 amino acids. Germline V gene data show CDR1 as SSHAT and CDR2 as FNYEAQ (reference sequence). With V trimmed by 4 bases and J by 3 bases, 11 bases remained unmatched. DNA of the CDR3: TGTGCCAGCAGCTCCCGTGGAGCGGGAGGGCCAGAAGAGACCCAGTACTTC. Its protein product is CASSSRGAGGPEETQYF.

The CDR3 nucleotides read TGTGCCAGCAGTCGGACAGGGGGCAACTATGGCTACACCTTC. Residues: CASSRTGGNYGYTF. The V call is TRBV7-8, the J call TRBJ1-2; TRBD1 aligns across 11 bases. The CDR3 is 14 residues long. The J segment lost 2 bases and the V segment lost 6 bases, leaving 2 bases of the junction unmatched. Germline CDR1 is SGHVS and CDR2 is FQNEAQ.

The V and J genes are TRBV19 and TRBJ1-1; 11 bases map to TRBD1. This CDR3 is 16 amino acids long. In germline, CDR1 is LNHDA, CDR2 SQIVND (reference sequence). V lost 6 bases to trimming and J lost 4 bases; unmatched junction nucleotides: 10. The CDR3 region has the DNA TGTGCCAGTAGCCGATCCCCGGGACAGGGGGGCACTGAAGCTTTCTTT. This sequence encodes CASSRSPGQGGTEAFF.

V and J are TRBV6-6 and TRBJ2-7; 12 bases are shared with TRBD2. The V gene's germline CDR1 is MNHNY and CDR2 SVGAGI (reference sequence). Trimming removed 6 bases from V and 3 bases from J; junction bases left unmatched: 0. There are 13 residues in the CDR3. The CDR3 sequence is CASRTSGSYEQYV. CDR3 bases: TGTGCCAGCAGGACTAGCGGGAGCTACGAGCAGTACGTC.

The chain carries TRBV4-3 and TRBJ2-1; D is unresolved. The CDR3 extends over 13 amino acids. V was clipped by 0 bases and J by 7 bases, with 7 bases between them. Looked up from germline, CDR1 is LGHNA and CDR2 is YSLEER. The CDR3 is CASSQDWRNEQFF. CDR3 in DNA: TGCGCCAGCAGCCAAGATTGGCGGAATGAGCAGTTCTTC.

In this sample, this clone turned up a few times. The chain carries TRBV20-1 and TRBJ2-5; unclear D gene. The V and J ends lost 5 bases and 5 bases respectively, with 9 bases between them. Per germline, CDR1 DFQATT and CDR2 SNEGSKA (reference sequence). This CDR3 is built from 11 residues. Written as DNA, the CDR3 is TGCAGTGCTTCTTCAGGCGAGACCCAGTACTTC. It codes for CSASSGETQYF.